A single T cell receptor beta chain is shown here with its context. The germline V and J ends were trimmed by 4 bases and 5 bases, with 9 bases remaining between them. This CDR3 has 13 residues. The germline CDR1 and CDR2 sequences are MDHEN and SYDVKM. Generated by immunoSEQ multiplex PCR, the TCRdb table keeps only in-frame clones and is missing some. The sample has about 250,000 clones; 80% to 90% are singletons. The data originate from a study of blood T cell repertoires in COVID-19. This receptor was obtained from a woman aged 25 to 39 who had recovered from COVID-19. The chain carries TRBV28 and TRBJ1-5; no clear D gene. The sample consisted of PBMCs or T cells enriched from blood (not recorded which). The CDR3 sequence is CASSSRPDQPQHF. DNA of the CDR3: TGTGCCAGCAGTTCCCGTCCGGATCAGCCCCAGCATTTT.